The clone carrying this T cell receptor (beta chain) was seen a handful of times. Its target is not known. This sample was included in a study of beta chain features in type 1 diabetes. Study-wide findings and caveats: Fewer junction insertions and more nucleotide deletions appeared in type 1 diabetes patients. People with Type 1 diabetes carried modestly yet significantly shorter TCRB CDR3s in all four CD4+ subsets. cDNA-based reads could over-represent cells with high TCR expression.

The whole isolated RNA underwent reverse transcription, so sequencing captured expressed TCRB transcripts. Clones were sequenced by immunoSEQ multiplex PCR, and TCRdb holds only the in-frame ones, with some missing. The data hold some 63,000 clones, with nearly 50% observed a single time. Populations isolated by sorting all had purity greater than 95%. The sequence was obtained from a man aged 25 to 40 with type 1 diabetes. The sequenced sample was central memory CD4+ T cells from blood.

The CDR3 DNA is TGCAGCGTTGAACGGGGTTCGGGAGAGACCCAGTACTTC. It translates to CSVERGSGETQYF. The rearrangement uses TRBV29-1 and TRBJ2-5, with D possibly being TRBD2 (5 bases). V gave up 2 bases and J gave up 4 bases, with 11 bases separating them. The CDR3 is made up of 13 amino acids. Germline V gene sequence: CDR1 SQVTM, CDR2 ANQGSEA.